Listed below are T cell receptor beta chains from one sample, sequenced in a study of technical replicates of blood from a few donors. The protocol was immunoSEQ multiplex PCR, while the TCRdb copy is restricted to in-frame clones and leaves out a portion. The sample includes over 50,000 clones, approximately 86% of them seen just once. The specimen was PBMCs. The receptors stem from a human donor in good health. Some clones in this sample may be carry-over from other donors' samples. CDR3s leave out the opening cysteine and the closing phenylalanine or tryptophan. The D gene is left open where the match is weak.

V	J	D	CDR3
TRBV5-1	TRBJ2-5	-	ASSPTEETQY
TRBV4-3	TRBJ2-2	-	ASSQVGSPGELF
TRBV30	TRBJ2-1	TRBD1	AWSRGQAEQF
TRBV19	TRBJ1-1	TRBD1	ASSIMGQGTEAF
TRBV6-4	TRBJ2-3	TRBD2	ASSTSGTDTQY
TRBV30	TRBJ1-1	-	AWSGGTNMNTEAF
TRBV2	TRBJ1-1	TRBD1	ASRPGTGSTEAF
TRBV7-2	TRBJ1-1	-	ASSLGPSAGTEAF
TRBV6-5	TRBJ2-7	-	ASRPTPYEQY
TRBV13	TRBJ2-4	TRBD2	ASSLTLGSGRYDKNIQY
TRBV12-5	TRBJ2-3	-	ASGFRQGPPETQY
TRBV9	TRBJ2-2	-	ASSQGPGKPNTGELF
TRBV2	TRBJ1-5	TRBD1	ASSGRGQPQH
TRBV29-1	TRBJ1-2	-	SVATPPGSNT
TRBV10-3	TRBJ1-4	TRBD1	ATSGTGRGEKLF
TRBV18	TRBJ1-2	-	ASSPSSGATNYGYT
TRBV2	TRBJ2-1	TRBD2	ATVKTGTSGSLGQF
TRBV9	TRBJ2-1	TRBD2	ASSVGGSVYNEQF
TRBV7-2	TRBJ1-2	-	ASSPDNRDFYGYT
TRBV29-1	TRBJ2-2	-	SAGVGVAGTGELF
TRBV2	TRBJ2-1	TRBD2	ASSIIAGGFYNEQF
TRBV19	TRBJ2-2	TRBD1	ASSMGQMGPGELF
TRBV4-3	TRBJ1-2	-	ASSHRMEDGYT
TRBV7-2	TRBJ1-2	-	ASSFFTGGYT
TRBV7-8	TRBJ2-3	TRBD1	ASSRQGTTDTQY
TRBV9	TRBJ1-1	-	ASSVEPGKNTEAF
TRBV19	TRBJ2-2	TRBD2	ASTLRVGGGAGTGELF